The 27 T cell receptor beta chains in this list originate from one sample, sequenced in a study of shared clonotypes between healthy human individuals. It was CD45RO-negative cells, positively selected for CCR7, that made up naive CD8 cells, with terminally differentiated effector memory CD45RA+ cells excluded. TCRdb's copy holds only in-frame clones and misses some; the assay was immunoSEQ multiplex PCR. The sample includes hundreds of thousands of clones, 95% to 97% of them seen just once. Material for sequencing was naive CD8+ T cells sorted from blood. These receptors originate from a woman between 25 and 40 years old in good health.

The chain combines TRBV7-6 with TRBJ2-1; D is ambiguous. V shed 3 bases and J shed 4 bases, with 10 bases lying between them. The CDR3 has 14 amino acids. Germline CDR1 SGHVS, CDR2 FNYEAQ. CDR3 in amino acids: CASSFRRQYNEQFF. For the CDR3, the DNA is TGTGCCAGCAGCTTTAGACGCCAGTACAATGAGCAGTTCTTC.

The chain employs TRBV27 and TRBJ1-2; 10 nucleotides line up with TRBD1. Per germline, CDR1 MNHEY and CDR2 SMNVEV (reference sequence). V was clipped by 5 bases and J by 5 bases; unmatched bases: 5. The CDR3 runs to 14 residues. The CDR3 nucleotides are TGTGCCAGCAGTAGACAGGGGGCCTCTTATGGCTACACCTTC. Translated, it gives CASSRQGASYGYTF.

The chain couples TRBV11-2 to TRBJ2-7, with 10 bases identical to TRBD2. CDR1 and CDR2 from the germline V gene are SGHAT and FQNNGV. The CDR3 is 15 residues long. J was trimmed by 5 bases and V by 6 bases; bases with no gene match: 10. CDR3 amino acids: CASRPVAGGLHEQYF. For the CDR3, the DNA is TGTGCCAGCAGGCCGGTAGCGGGGGGCCTCCACGAGCAGTACTTC. Full variable domain (outside the CDR3, taken from reference TRBV11-2 and TRBJ2-7): EAGVAQSPRYKIIEKRQSVAFWCNPISGHATLYWYQQILGQGPKLLIQFQNNGVVDDSQLPKDRFSAERLKGVDSTLKIQPAKLEDSAVYLCASRPVAGGLHEQYFGPGTRLTVT.

This clone was observed a single time. The chain joins TRBV4-1 to TRBJ2-5; TRBD2 aligns across 10 bases. Near its end, the DNA agrees better with TRBJ2-7, so the J call may be wrong. The CDR3 is 16 amino acids. From germline, CDR1 is MGHRA and CDR2 YSYEKL. CDR3 loop: CASSQTLAGTLGEQYF. As DNA, the CDR3 is TGCGCCAGCAGCCAAACACTAGCGGGAACGCTAGGCGAGCAGTACTTC.

The rearrangement joins TRBV27 to TRBJ2-3; D call uncertain. Germline lookup yields CDR1 MNHEY and CDR2 SMNVEV (reference sequence). The CDR3 runs 11 residues. V lost 7 bases and J lost 4, with 6 bases in between. CDR3 coding DNA: TGTGCCAGCATAGGCGCAGATACGCAGTATTTT. Its protein product is CASIGADTQYF.

V usage is TRBV7-8 and J usage is TRBJ2-3; 10 nucleotides line up with TRBD2. The CDR3 is 17 amino acids. J was trimmed by 1 base and V by 5 bases; bases with no gene match: 9. Looked up from germline, CDR1 is SGHVS and CDR2 is FQNEAQ. The CDR3 DNA is TGTGCCAGCAGCACTCAGCTAGCGGGGGAGGGCACAGATACGCAGTATTTT. Translating it yields CASSTQLAGEGTDTQYF.

The V and J genes are TRBV4-1 and TRBJ2-1; 9 bases align to TRBD1. With V trimmed by 4 bases and J by 4 bases, 8 bases remained unmatched. CDR3 size: 16 residues. Germline V lookup: CDR1 MGHRA, CDR2 YSYEKL. The CDR3 DNA is TGCGCCAGCAGCCTGGAGGGGACAGGGCTTTACAATGAGCAGTTCTTC. Translated, it gives CASSLEGTGLYNEQFF.

The chain combines TRBV11-2 with TRBJ2-7; TRBD2 matches 8 bases. Germline V gene sequence: CDR1 SGHAT, CDR2 FQNNGV. The V and J ends lost 0 bases and 3 bases, in that order; junction bases with no gene match: 7. The CDR3 is 16 residues long. The CDR3 is CASSLEDSGIFYEQYF. As DNA, the CDR3 is TGTGCCAGCAGCTTAGAGGATAGCGGGATTTTCTACGAGCAGTACTTC. Variable domain in full (rest from reference TRBV11-2 and TRBJ2-7): EAGVAQSPRYKIIEKRQSVAFWCNPISGHATLYWYQQILGQGPKLLIQFQNNGVVDDSQLPKDRFSAERLKGVDSTLKIQPAKLEDSAVYLCASSLEDSGIFYEQYFGPGTRLTVT.

This chain uses TRBV5-6 with TRBJ2-1; D not resolved. Deletions cut 0 bases from V and 8 bases from J, with 6 bases between. The CDR3 is 12 residues long. In germline, CDR1 is SGHDT, CDR2 YYEEEE. The CDR3 DNA reads TGTGCCAGCAGCTTGGACTGGCATGAGCAGTTCTTC. It specifies CASSLDWHEQFF.

This CDR3 is CASSPSLRGRYEQYF. For the CDR3, the DNA is TGTGCCAGCAGCCCCTCCCTCAGGGGTAGGTACGAGCAGTACTTC. V is TRBV13 and J is TRBJ2-7, with a tentative D call TRBD1 (6 bases). Trimming took 5 bases from V and 4 from J, leaving 18 bases between them. Germline CDR1 and CDR2: PRHDT and FYEKMQ (reference sequence). The CDR3 runs to 15 residues.

This chain joins TRBV7-9 and TRBJ2-5; possibly TRBD1 for D (6 bases). The V and J ends lost 5 bases and 5 bases respectively, with 15 bases between them. This CDR3 region has 14 residues. Germline V gene lookup returns CDR1 SEHNR and CDR2 FQNEAQ (reference sequence). Written as DNA, the CDR3 is TGTGCCAGCAGCGGGATGGACAGTCCGGAGACCCAGTACTTC. Its translation is CASSGMDSPETQYF. Together with reference TRBV7-9 and TRBJ2-5, the CDR3 gives the full variable domain: DTGVSQNPRHKITKRGQNVTFRCDPISEHNRLYWYRQTLGQGPEFLTYFQNEAQLEKSRLLSDRFSAERPKGSFSTLEIQRTEQGDSAMYLCASSGMDSPETQYFGPGTRLLVL.

The chain uses TRBV30 and TRBJ2-3; 7 nucleotides agree with TRBD2. The CDR3 totals 13 residues. The trim removed 8 bases at V and 0 bases at J, leaving 5 bases unmatched. Germline CDR1 reads GTSNPN; CDR2 reads SVGIG (reference sequence). CDR3 region: CASSAGSTDTQYF. Written as DNA, the CDR3 is TGTGCCAGCTCAGCGGGGAGCACAGATACGCAGTATTTT.

This clone came up once. The chain joins TRBV7-9 to TRBJ2-1; no clear D gene. CDR1 and CDR2 from the germline V gene are SEHNR and FQNEAQ (reference sequence). Between the trimmed V and J ends, which lost 4 bases and 10 bases, there was a span of 8 bases. This CDR3 has 11 amino acids. The CDR3 sequence: CASSSYEEQFF. In DNA, the CDR3 is TGTGCCAGCAGCTCGTATGAGGAGCAGTTCTTC. The full variable domain, in which reference TRBV7-9 and TRBJ2-1 provide the parts outside the CDR3, is DTGVSQNPRHKITKRGQNVTFRCDPISEHNRLYWYRQTLGQGPEFLTYFQNEAQLEKSRLLSDRFSAERPKGSFSTLEIQRTEQGDSAMYLCASSSYEEQFFGPGTRLTVL.

This clone was seen only once. The V call is TRBV7-2, the J call TRBJ2-3; TRBD2 might be the D (5 bases). This CDR3 is 16 amino acids long. The germline gives CDR1 SGHTA, CDR2 FQGNSA. Between the trimmed V and J ends, which lost 2 bases and 1 base, there was a span of 13 bases. The CDR3 reads CASSLIGSRGTDTQYF. CDR3 nucleotide sequence: TGTGCCAGCAGCTTAATAGGGAGCCGGGGCACAGATACGCAGTATTTT.

J is TRBJ1-1 and V is TRBV5-6; D gene uncertain. This CDR3 is 14 amino acids long. Trimming removed 1 base at V and 0 bases at J, with 7 bases between. Germline-derived CDR1 and CDR2 are SGHDT and YYEEEE. CDR3 residues: CASSLRAMNTEAFF. The CDR3 DNA reads as TGTGCCAGCAGCTTGAGGGCAATGAACACTGAAGCTTTCTTT.

V usage is TRBV6-5 and J usage is TRBJ1-5; D is ambiguous. Germline assignment: CDR1 MNHEY and CDR2 SVGAGI. The CDR3 loop spans 14 amino acids. The ends were cut back, 6 bases at V and 0 bases at J, with 9 bases in the middle. In DNA, the CDR3 is TGTGCCAGCAGCCCGGATGATAGCAATCAGCCCCAGCATTTT. Translated, it gives CASSPDDSNQPQHF.

This clone appeared once. The rearrangement uses TRBV5-4 and TRBJ2-7; perhaps D is TRBD1 or TRBD2 (5 bases each). CDR1 and CDR2 (germline): SGHNT, YYREEE (reference sequence). Trimming removed 0 bases at V and 3 bases at J, with 10 bases between. The CDR3 extends over 14 amino acids. The CDR3 loop reads CASSLVGDGYEQYF. CDR3 DNA: TGTGCCAGCAGCTTGGTTGGGGACGGCTACGAGCAGTACTTC.

Only one count was recorded for this clone. V gene TRBV28 combines with J gene TRBJ2-1, with TRBD2 as a possible D gene (5 bases). Germline V gene data show CDR1 as MDHEN and CDR2 as SYDVKM. Trimming cost V 6 bases and J 7 bases, with 16 bases left between them. The CDR3 is made up of 14 amino acids. CDR3 loop: CASSSLNRGNEQFF. The CDR3 coding sequence is TGTGCCAGCAGCTCACTCAACCGAGGGAATGAGCAGTTCTTC.

The J gene is TRBJ2-3, the V gene TRBV4-2; D gene unclear. Trimming removed 0 bases at V and 5 bases at J, with 9 bases between. This CDR3 region has 14 residues. The V gene's germline CDR1 is LGHNA and CDR2 YNFKEQ. The CDR3 loop reads CASSQDLGKDTQYF. CDR3 coding DNA: TGTGCCAGCAGCCAAGATTTGGGGAAAGATACGCAGTATTTT.

CDR3 DNA sequence: TGTGCCAGCGGGGACAGTATAAACACCATATATTTT. Its protein product is CASGDSINTIYF. The chain is built from TRBV9 and TRBJ1-3, with 7 bases aligning to TRBD1. CDR1 and CDR2 from the germline V gene are SGDLS and YYNGEE. V dropped 7 bases and J dropped 6; count of bases not matched to a gene: 4. The CDR3 totals 12 residues.

To note about this clone: Distinct nucleotide sequences in the sample also encode this CDR3. V gene TRBV19 combines with J gene TRBJ2-2; D ambiguous. V was shortened by 3 bases and J by 3 bases, with 8 bases between the two germline ends. The CDR3 extends over 14 amino acids. Per the germline V gene, CDR1 is LNHDA and CDR2 is SQIVND (reference sequence). In nucleotides, the CDR3 is TGTGCCAGTAGTATCTGGACGGACACCGGGGAGCTGTTTTTT. Protein: CASSIWTDTGELFF.

The rearrangement joins TRBV28 to TRBJ2-7; 14 bases are shared with TRBD2. CDR1 is MDHEN, CDR2 SYDVKM, per germline. Unmatched junction bases numbered 6, after V lost 4 bases and J lost 4 bases. CDR3 length: 16 amino acids. As DNA, the CDR3 is TGTGCCAGCAGTTCAAGACTAGCGGGAGGGCCTTACGAGCAGTACTTC. This gives the protein CASSSRLAGGPYEQYF.

The rearrangement joins TRBV27 to TRBJ2-5; D uncertain. Germline V gene data show CDR1 as MNHEY and CDR2 as SMNVEV (reference sequence). This CDR3 has 14 amino acids. With 2 bases removed from V and 2 bases from J, the gap between germline ends came to 9 bases. CDR3: CASSLEGFQETQYF. CDR3 sequence (DNA): TGTGCCAGCAGTTTAGAAGGGTTTCAAGAGACCCAGTACTTC.

This rearrangement joins TRBV15 to TRBJ2-5, with D uncertain. With 4 bases removed from V and 0 bases from J, the gap between germline ends came to 3 bases. Per germline, CDR1 LNHNV and CDR2 YYDKDF (reference sequence). The CDR3 runs 12 residues. The CDR3 reads CATSTDQETQYF. The CDR3 bases are TGTGCCACCAGCACGGACCAAGAGACCCAGTACTTC. Complete variable domain (other parts from reference TRBV15 and TRBJ2-5): DAMVIQNPRYQVTQFGKPVTLSCSQTLNHNVMYWYQQKSSQAPKLLFHYYDKDFNNEADTPDNFQSRRPNTSFCFLDIRSPGLGDTAMYLCATSTDQETQYFGPGTRLLVL.

The rearrangement links TRBV28 to TRBJ1-1, with D possibly matching TRBD1 (6 bases). Trimming pared 4 bases from V and 4 bases from J, leaving 16 bases between. There are 15 residues in the CDR3. Germline V gene data show CDR1 as MDHEN and CDR2 as SYDVKM. The CDR3 DNA sequence: TGTGCCAGCAGTTCCTACAGACAGGTGGGCACTGAAGCTTTCTTT. Its translation: CASSSYRQVGTEAFF. The complete variable domain, with remaining parts taken from reference TRBV28 and TRBJ1-1, reads DVKVTQSSRYLVKRTGEKVFLECVQDMDHENMFWYRQDPGLGLRLIYFSYDVKMKEKGDIPEGYSVSREKKERFSLILESASTNQTSMYLCASSSYRQVGTEAFFGQGTRLTVV.

This clone has a single count. The V and J genes are TRBV4-2 and TRBJ2-7; the D is unclear. V lost 4 bases, J lost 5 bases, and 9 bases lay in between. Looked up from germline, CDR1 is LGHNA and CDR2 is YNFKEQ. This CDR3 has 12 residues. In DNA form, the CDR3 reads TGTGCCAGCAGCCCCAATTCCAACGAGCAGTACTTC. Encoded protein: CASSPNSNEQYF.

J is TRBJ2-7 and V is TRBV27, with D hard to call. The CDR3 loop spans 14 amino acids. Per germline, CDR1 MNHEY and CDR2 SMNVEV (reference sequence). Trimming pared 5 bases from V and 4 bases from J, leaving 15 bases between. CDR3 protein: CASSVRWIGYEQYF. The CDR3 DNA follows: TGTGCCAGCAGTGTACGATGGATTGGGTACGAGCAGTACTTC.